The 15 T cell receptor beta chains below all came from one sample that was sequenced in a study of blood T cell repertoires in COVID-19. The method was immunoSEQ multiplex PCR; TCRdb's version includes in-frame clones alone and lacks a portion of them. This table holds around 170,000 clones, less than 90% found once. The specimen sequenced was peripheral blood. These receptor sequences come from a middle-aged woman with acute or convalescent COVID-19.

The chain carries TRBV6-4 and TRBJ2-2; TRBD1 aligns across 7 bases. The CDR3 extends over 14 amino acids. V lost 6 bases to trimming and J lost 8 bases; unmatched junction nucleotides: 9. CDR1 is MRHNA and CDR2 is SNTAGT in the germline V gene. The CDR3 sequence: CASSRRQGSGELFF. The CDR3 DNA follows: TGTGCCAGCAGCAGACGACAGGGATCGGGGGAGCTGTTTTTT.

This rearrangement joins TRBV29-1 to TRBJ1-1; no firm D call. The germline V and J ends were trimmed by 7 bases and 6 bases, with 15 bases remaining between them. This CDR3 is 12 amino acids long. Germline V gene lookup returns CDR1 SQVTM and CDR2 ANQGSEA. The DNA for the CDR3 is TGCAGCGCTGGAGACGACTGGGCTGAAGCTTTCTTT. Protein sequence: CSAGDDWAEAFF. Full variable domain (remainder filled in from reference TRBV29-1 and TRBJ1-1): SAVISQKPSRDICQRGTSLTIQCQVDSQVTMMFWYRQQPGQSLTLIATANQGSEATYESGFVIDKFPISRPNLTFSTLTVSNMSPEDSSIYLCSAGDDWAEAFFGQGTRLTVV.

This chain uses TRBV7-2 with TRBJ2-1; D call uncertain. CDR3 size: 13 residues. Germline V gene sequence: CDR1 SGHTA, CDR2 FQGNSA. V shed 5 bases and J shed 0 bases, with 5 bases lying between them. CDR3 coding DNA: TGTGCCAGCAGCGGCAACTCCTACAATGAGCAGTTCTTC. Translating gives CASSGNSYNEQFF.

The chain carries TRBV19 and TRBJ1-6; 11 nucleotides line up with TRBD1. V shed 4 bases, J shed 8 bases, and the junction held 4 bases outside the gene matches. Germline loops: CDR1 LNHDA, CDR2 SQIVND (reference sequence). The CDR3 spans 15 residues. CDR3 nucleotide sequence: TGTGCCAGTAGTACCAGGACAGGGGGCGATTCACCCCTCCACTTT. Encoded protein: CASSTRTGGDSPLHF.

The chain carries TRBV27 and TRBJ2-7; 10 bases map to TRBD2. V was pared by 6 bases and J by 4 bases, with 9 bases of the junction left unmatched. CDR3 length: 15 residues. Germline values: CDR1 MNHEY, CDR2 SMNVEV (reference sequence). Here the CDR3 DNA reads TGTGCCAGCAGAACCGGGACTAGCGCCTGGTACGAGCAGTACTTC. Translation gives CASRTGTSAWYEQYF.

The chain joins TRBV5-1 to TRBJ1-4; unclear D gene. Germline V CDR1 and CDR2: SGHRS, YFSETQ. The V gene lost 9 bases and the J gene lost 11 bases, with 29 bases spanning the gap. The length of the CDR3 is 16 residues. The CDR3 nucleotides are TGCGCCACCCGCCTGGATTCCCAAAGCCCTACGGGGAAACTGTTTTTT. This gives the protein CATRLDSQSPTGKLFF.

This clone showed up just a few times. CDR3 region: CAWWDRGSEQFF. CDR3 DNA sequence: TGTGCCTGGTGGGACAGGGGGAGTGAGCAGTTCTTC. V is TRBV30 and J is TRBJ2-1; TRBD1 agrees at 11 bases. J was trimmed by 9 bases and V by 5 bases; bases with no gene match: 3. Germline CDR1 reads GTSNPN; CDR2 reads SVGIG (reference sequence). The CDR3 consists of 12 residues.

The CDR3 nucleotides read TGTGCCAGCCGCCCTTACGGTCAGGGGCGGGAGACCCAGTACTTC. It codes for CASRPYGQGRETQYF. The rearrangement uses TRBV5-4 and TRBJ2-5, with TRBD1 as a possible D gene (6 bases). Trimming removed 7 bases from V and 5 bases from J, with 21 bases in between. The CDR3 covers 15 residues. In germline, CDR1 is SGHNT, CDR2 YYREEE (reference sequence).

The gene calls are TRBV29-1 and TRBJ1-3; no clear D. Germline V gene lookup returns CDR1 SQVTM and CDR2 ANQGSEA. V lost 4 bases, J lost 1 base, and 5 bases lay in between. The CDR3 consists of 12 residues. CDR3 DNA sequence: TGCAGCGTTGGTTATTCTGGAAACACCATATATTTT. The encoded protein is CSVGYSGNTIYF.

This chain joins TRBV9 and TRBJ2-7; TRBD2 aligns across 9 bases. The CDR3 is 17 residues long. Losses at the gene ends were 0 bases for V and 2 bases for J; bases not matched to a gene: 9. Germline CDR1 is SGDLS and CDR2 is YYNGEE. The CDR3 sequence is CASSVGSPSGVTYEQYF. The CDR3 DNA follows: TGTGCCAGCAGCGTAGGCTCCCCTAGCGGGGTTACCTACGAGCAGTACTTC.

The chain couples TRBV27 to TRBJ2-2; 10 bases align to TRBD1. Per the germline V gene, CDR1 is MNHEY and CDR2 is SMNVEV (reference sequence). The CDR3 runs to 17 residues. The V and J ends lost 2 bases and 1 base, in that order; junction bases with no gene match: 4. This CDR3 is CASSLGTGAGNTGELFF. In DNA, the CDR3 is TGTGCCAGCAGTTTAGGGACAGGGGCCGGGAACACCGGGGAGCTGTTTTTT.

This clone occurred a few times. The chain has TRBV7-9 and TRBJ2-7, with a tentative D call TRBD1 (5 bases). Looked up from germline, CDR1 is SEHNR and CDR2 is FQNEAQ (reference sequence). This CDR3 has 12 amino acids. The germline V and J ends were trimmed by 5 bases and 5 bases, with 10 bases remaining between them. The DNA for the CDR3 is TGTGCCAGCAGCCCAGGGTACCACGAGCAGTACTTC. It encodes CASSPGYHEQYF.

The chain joins TRBV19 to TRBJ1-4; D is ambiguous. The CDR3 totals 14 residues. From germline, CDR1 is LNHDA and CDR2 SQIVND (reference sequence). Trimming took 7 bases from V and 4 from J, leaving 13 bases between them. CDR3 region: CASTTAQDNEKLFF. CDR3 coding DNA: TGTGCCAGTACTACGGCGCAGGATAATGAAAAACTGTTTTTT.

CDR3: CASSVGSMNTEAFF. The CDR3 DNA follows: TGTGCCAGCAGCGTGGGGAGCATGAACACTGAAGCTTTCTTT. This chain uses TRBV9 with TRBJ1-1; no clear D gene. The ends were cut back, 2 bases at V and 0 bases at J, with 8 bases in the middle. The CDR3 runs 14 residues. CDR1 SGDLS and CDR2 YYNGEE come from the germline V gene.

This rearrangement joins TRBV28 to TRBJ2-5; D unresolved. The CDR3 extends over 14 amino acids. V was cut by 2 bases and J by 2 bases, with 9 bases left in between. The germline CDR1 and CDR2 sequences are MDHEN and SYDVKM. The CDR3, as DNA: TGTGCCAGCAGTTTAGCTGGCAGACAAGAGACCCAGTACTTC. It is translated as CASSLAGRQETQYF.